This T cell receptor (beta chain) is drawn from a study of CD4 T cells in relation to SARS-CoV-2 and coronaviruses. Study as a whole: After roughly 11 days of antigen culture, PBMC TCR beta CDR3s were sequenced. Shared crossreactive spike epitopes were mapped to their HLA restriction.

Measured with immunoSEQ multiplex PCR; TCRdb has only the in-frame clones, and not every one. There are about 15,000 clones in the sample; roughly three quarters occur only once, and 9.5% to 13% lies in the top ten. CD4+ T cells from unexposed donors were obtained before the COVID-19 pandemic (2011-2018). Isolation of CD4+ T cells took place after less than twelve days in culture. Cells permitting, SARS-CoV-2 S/N and four cold-coronavirus spikes were tested on unexposed-donor CD4+ T cells. On this clone: Its antigen remains unidentified.

With 6 bases clipped from V and 5 bases from J, the junction kept 5 bases outside the gene matches. Germline V CDR1 and CDR2: MDHEN, SYDVKM. The CDR3 contains 14 residues. Sequencing was performed on CD4+ T cells from PBMCs, cultured in vitro. The clonotype originates from a human donor in good health. V gene TRBV28 combines with J gene TRBJ2-3; 10 nucleotides match TRBD2. The CDR3 protein is CASSPLAGVDTQYF. The CDR3 region has the DNA TGTGCCAGCAGCCCCCTAGCGGGAGTAGATACGCAGTATTTT.